The next 23 T cell receptor beta chains were all read from a single sample in a study of blood T cell repertoires in COVID-19. Assay used: immunoSEQ multiplex PCR; TCRdb lists only in-frame clones, some missing. The sample includes roughly 140,000 clones, around 87% of them seen just once. Material: peripheral blood. The origin of the receptors is a woman aged 60-70 years with active or convalescent COVID-19.

The chain carries TRBV18 and TRBJ1-4; 11 nucleotides agree with TRBD1. This CDR3 region has 18 residues. J gave up 0 bases and V 3 bases, and 6 bases lay outside the gene matches. Germline CDR1 KGHSH, CDR2 LQKENI. The CDR3 DNA reads TGTGCCAGCTCACCCCAGTCGGGACAGGGGGCAACTAATGAAAAACTGTTTTTT. As protein: CASSPQSGQGATNEKLFF.

In its sample, this clone was seen a few times. This chain links TRBV6-6 with TRBJ1-6, with D unclear. Trimming took off 2 bases at V and 10 bases at J, with 12 bases between the two ends. The CDR3 runs 14 residues. Germline V gives CDR1 MNHNY, CDR2 SVGAGI (reference sequence). The CDR3 spells CASSYPEGGSPLHF. The CDR3 bases are TGTGCCAGCAGTTACCCGGAAGGAGGGTCACCCCTCCACTTT.

Remarks on this clone: Other DNA sequences in this specimen translate into the identical CDR3. The chain's CDR3 is CASSYSARGNTEAFF. CDR3 sequence (DNA): TGTGCCAGCAGTTATAGTGCCAGGGGAAACACTGAAGCTTTCTTT. V and J are TRBV6-5 and TRBJ1-1; a possible D gene is TRBD1 (6 bases). Germline assignment: CDR1 MNHEY and CDR2 SVGAGI. The germline V and J ends were trimmed by 3 bases and 2 bases, with 13 bases remaining between them. The CDR3 is 15 amino acids.

V is TRBV9 and J is TRBJ1-3, with unresolved D. Looked up from germline, CDR1 is SGDLS and CDR2 is YYNGEE. V was clipped by 1 base and J by 0 bases, with 5 bases between them. This CDR3 is built from 14 residues. CDR3 in amino acids: CASSVKYSGNTIYF. The CDR3 DNA follows: TGTGCCAGCAGCGTAAAATACTCTGGAAACACCATATATTTT.

The chain is built from TRBV2 and TRBJ1-3, with 10 positions matching TRBD1. Germline CDR1 is SNHLY and CDR2 is FYNNEI. Trimming cost V 6 bases and J 0 bases; bases outside gene matches: 8. The CDR3 contains 17 residues. The CDR3, as DNA: TGTGCCAGCAGACCCATGACAGGGGGCCTCTCTGGAAACACCATATATTTT. Encoded protein: CASRPMTGGLSGNTIYF. Together with reference TRBV2 and TRBJ1-3, the CDR3 gives the full variable domain: EPEVTQTPSHQVTQMGQEVILRCVPISNHLYFYWYRQILGQKVEFLVSFYNNEISEKSEIFDDQFSVERPDGSNFTLKIRSTKLEDSAMYFCASRPMTGGLSGNTIYFGEGSWLTVV.

The chain couples TRBV18 to TRBJ1-6; D might be TRBD1 (5 bases). V was trimmed by 4 bases and J by 7 bases, leaving 14 bases between them. This CDR3 is built from 15 residues. From germline, CDR1 is KGHSH and CDR2 LQKENI. The DNA of the CDR3 is TGTGCCAGCTCACGGGACGCCCGGGGGAATTCACCCCTCCACTTT. Protein product: CASSRDARGNSPLHF.

This chain uses TRBV10-2 with TRBJ1-1, with D tentatively TRBD1 (6 bases). The V gene's germline CDR1 is WSHSY and CDR2 SAAADI. The CDR3 length is 15 residues. Trimming pared 3 bases from V and 0 bases from J, leaving 11 bases between. CDR3: CASSDWDKMNTEAFF. The CDR3, as DNA: TGCGCCAGCAGTGATTGGGACAAGATGAACACTGAAGCTTTCTTT.

This clone was observed a handful of times. V is TRBV12-3 or TRBV12-4 and J is TRBJ2-7; perhaps TRBD1 as D (5 bases). This CDR3 contains 13 residues. Between the trimmed V and J ends, which lost 1 base and 4 bases, there was a span of 8 bases. Here the CDR3 reads CASSLGTKYEQYF. Here the CDR3 DNA reads TGTGCCAGCAGTTTAGGGACAAAATACGAGCAGTACTTC.

The chain employs TRBV20-1 and TRBJ2-3; D is possibly TRBD1 (6 bases). CDR1 DFQATT and CDR2 SNEGSKA come from the germline V gene (reference sequence). This CDR3 contains 11 residues. CDR3 protein: CVAGERDTQYF. CDR3 sequence (DNA): TGCGTAGCAGGGGAGAGAGATACGCAGTATTTT.

This sequence joins TRBV7-9 and TRBJ1-3, with a tentative D call TRBD1 (5 bases). Germline CDR1 and CDR2: SEHNR and FQNEAQ (reference sequence). This CDR3 is 15 amino acids long. Trimming left V 2 bases short and J 1 base short, with 9 bases between. CDR3 sequence (DNA): TGTGCCAGCAGCTTACAGGGAACGTCTGGAAACACCATATATTTT. Amino acid sequence: CASSLQGTSGNTIYF.

J is TRBJ2-1 and V is TRBV4-3; possible D gene TRBD1, 6 bases. With 4 bases removed from V and 0 bases from J, the gap between germline ends came to 13 bases. The germline gives CDR1 LGHNA, CDR2 YSLEER. CDR3 length: 16 residues. CDR3 region: CASSPLGGPSYNEQFF. The CDR3 coding sequence is TGCGCCAGCAGCCCTCTTGGGGGCCCCTCCTACAATGAGCAGTTCTTC.

This rearrangement joins TRBV7-2 to TRBJ1-6, with D perhaps matching TRBD1 (6 bases). Germline CDR1 and CDR2: SGHTA and FQGNSA. This CDR3 has 15 amino acids. With 4 bases removed from V and 6 bases from J, the gap between germline ends came to 13 bases. This CDR3 is CASSSNRVGNSPLHF. The CDR3 region has the DNA TGTGCCAGCAGCTCCAACAGGGTTGGTAATTCACCCCTCCACTTT.

The rearrangement links TRBV6-6 to TRBJ2-5; 11 nucleotides align to TRBD2. Unmatched junction bases numbered 1, after V lost 6 bases and J lost 4 bases. Per the germline V gene, CDR1 is MNHNY and CDR2 is SVGAGI (reference sequence). The CDR3 is 13 residues long. CDR3 sequence reads: CASRLAGAETQYF. The CDR3 DNA sequence: TGTGCCAGCAGACTAGCGGGGGCAGAGACCCAGTACTTC.

V usage is TRBV10-3 and J usage is TRBJ2-5; tentatively, D is TRBD1 (6 bases). From germline, CDR1 is ENHRY and CDR2 SYGVKD. The germline V and J ends were trimmed by 0 bases and 5 bases, with 10 bases remaining between them. The CDR3 has 14 amino acids. The CDR3 sequence is CAISESSRGETQYF. Here the CDR3 DNA reads TGTGCCATCAGTGAGTCTAGCAGGGGCGAGACCCAGTACTTC.

The chain has TRBV20-1 and TRBJ2-7; D perhaps matches TRBD1 (6 bases). Germline V CDR1 and CDR2: DFQATT, SNEGSKA (reference sequence). The CDR3 loop spans 13 amino acids. V was cut by 3 bases and J by 2 bases, with 11 bases left in between. The CDR3 protein is CSASAPGAYEQYF. CDR3 in DNA: TGCAGTGCTAGTGCGCCAGGGGCCTACGAGCAGTACTTC.

V is TRBV5-5 and J is TRBJ2-2, with 10 positions matching TRBD1. The junction had 4 bases not matched to a gene; V was cut back by 4 bases and J by 1 base. Germline CDR1 SGHKS, CDR2 YYEKEE (reference sequence). The CDR3 runs to 16 residues. The CDR3 DNA reads TGTGCCAGCAGCCGGGACAGGGGATTGAACACCGGGGAGCTGTTTTTT. Protein: CASSRDRGLNTGELFF. Variable domain in full (rest from reference TRBV5-5 and TRBJ2-2): DAGVTQSPTHLIKTRGQQVTLRCSPISGHKSVSWYQQVLGQGPQFIFQYYEKEERGRGNFPDRFSARQFPNYSSELNVNALLLGDSALYLCASSRDRGLNTGELFFGEGSRLTVL.

V and J are TRBV3-1 (or the pseudogene TRBV3-2) and TRBJ2-5, with a weak D call TRBD2 (6 bases). Trimming removed 1 base at V and 7 bases at J, with 13 bases between. Per germline, CDR1 LGHDT and CDR2 YNNKEL (reference sequence). CDR3 size: 14 residues. CDR3 DNA sequence: TGTGCCAGCAGCCAAGGTTGGTCGGAGGGGACCCAGTACTTC. It yields the protein CASSQGWSEGTQYF.

The V and J genes are TRBV19 and TRBJ2-3; TRBD1 is a possible D gene (6 bases). This CDR3 has 13 amino acids. The germline V and J ends were trimmed by 3 bases and 13 bases, with 17 bases remaining between them. Germline-derived CDR1 and CDR2 are LNHDA and SQIVND (reference sequence). For the CDR3, the DNA is TGTGCCAGTAGTATGAAAACCGGGACAAAAAAGTATTTT. Protein: CASSMKTGTKKYF.

V and J are TRBV7-9 and TRBJ2-2; 7 bases line up with TRBD1. V lost 8 bases to trimming and J lost 0 bases; unmatched junction nucleotides: 0. There are 13 residues in the CDR3. Germline CDR1 reads SEHNR; CDR2 reads FQNEAQ (reference sequence). The DNA for the CDR3 is TGTGCCAGCGGACAGGCGAACACCGGGGAGCTGTTTTTT. Amino acid sequence: CASGQANTGELFF.

This clone appeared once. CDR3 sequence (DNA): TGTGCCAGCTCACCACCCCAGGTTCCCTCTGGAAACACCATATATTTT. Translation: CASSPPQVPSGNTIYF. The chain joins TRBV18 to TRBJ1-3; no firm D call. CDR1 and CDR2 (germline): KGHSH, LQKENI. V was clipped by 0 bases and J by 0 bases, with 9 bases between them. This CDR3 has 16 amino acids.

This clone occurred once. The chain joins TRBV6-4 to TRBJ1-6; D might be TRBD1 (6 bases). The V gene lost 4 bases and the J gene lost 9 bases, with 13 bases spanning the gap. The germline V gene encodes CDR1 MRHNA and CDR2 SNTAGT. CDR3 length: 14 amino acids. The CDR3 region has the DNA TGTGCCAGCAGTGCAGGGGCCACGGGTTCACCCCTCCACTTT. Translation gives CASSAGATGSPLHF.

V usage is TRBV29-1 and J usage is TRBJ1-2; D is unclear. V lost 3 bases, J lost 8 bases, and 16 bases lay in between. In germline, CDR1 is SQVTM, CDR2 ANQGSEA. The length of the CDR3 is 13 residues. As DNA, the CDR3 is TGCAGCGTTGATGGGAGGCCCCGGGAGGGCTACACCTTC. This translates into CSVDGRPREGYTF.

The chain couples TRBV5-4 to TRBJ2-6; the D is unclear. The CDR3 has 18 amino acids. V was trimmed by 3 bases and J by 3 bases, leaving 19 bases between them. Looked up from germline, CDR1 is SGHNT and CDR2 is YYREEE (reference sequence). CDR3 sequence reads: CASSSALSVGLGANVLTF. Here the CDR3 DNA reads TGTGCCAGCAGCTCTGCCCTCTCCGTGGGCCTTGGGGCCAACGTCCTGACTTTC.